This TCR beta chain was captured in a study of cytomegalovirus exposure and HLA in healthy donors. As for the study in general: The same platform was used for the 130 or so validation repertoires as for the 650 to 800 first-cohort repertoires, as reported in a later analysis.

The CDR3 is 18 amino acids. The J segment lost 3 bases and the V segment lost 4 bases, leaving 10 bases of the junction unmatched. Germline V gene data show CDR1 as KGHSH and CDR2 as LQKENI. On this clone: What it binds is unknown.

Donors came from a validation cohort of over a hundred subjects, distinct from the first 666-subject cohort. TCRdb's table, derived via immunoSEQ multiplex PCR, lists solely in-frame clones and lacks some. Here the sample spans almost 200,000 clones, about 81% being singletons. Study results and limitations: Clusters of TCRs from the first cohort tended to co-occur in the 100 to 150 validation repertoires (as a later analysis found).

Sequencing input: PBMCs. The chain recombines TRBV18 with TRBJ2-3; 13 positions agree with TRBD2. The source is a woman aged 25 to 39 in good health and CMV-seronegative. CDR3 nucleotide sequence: TGTGCCAGCTCACAACTCGCCGGGACTAGCGGGACGACAGATACGCAGTATTTT. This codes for CASSQLAGTSGTTDTQYF.